A single sample gave rise to the 10 T cell receptor beta chains below, sequenced in a study of CD8 T cells in ankylosing spondylitis. MiXCR, run by TCRdb on the 5' RACE reads, gives a single entry per CDR3 protein. Of 200,000 to 300,000 distinct CDR3 sequences in the sample, roughly a tenth are singletons; the top ten hold about 3%. Specimen: blood, either unsorted or a sorted T cell fraction (not recorded which). The receptors here all came from a male donor with ankylosing spondylitis or in good health (not recorded which).

This clonotype was counted at least ten times. DNA for the CDR3: TGTGCCAGCCACGGGGGCGGGAGAGTTACAGATACGCAGTATTTT. Residues: CASHGGGRVTDTQYF. V gene TRBV11-2 combines with J gene TRBJ2-3, with a tentative D call TRBD2 (7 bases). CDR3 length: 15 residues. The V gene's germline CDR1 is SGHAT and CDR2 FQNNGV. Trimming took 8 bases from V and 3 from J, leaving 18 bases between them.

This clonotype has ten or more counts. The gene calls are TRBV6-1 and TRBJ2-2; D not certain. Germline V gene data show CDR1 as MNHNS and CDR2 as SASEGT. CDR3 length: 14 amino acids. Trimming shortened V by 11 bases and J by 1 base, and 14 bases separated the two germline ends. The CDR3 nucleotides are TGTGCCGGTCTCAAGTGGGGGAACACCGGGGAGCTGTTTTTT. Translating it yields CAGLKWGNTGELFF.

This clonotype was observed a single time. The chain joins TRBV10-3 to TRBJ2-2; D possibly corresponds to TRBD1 (6 bases). The CDR3 length is 13 residues. Between the trimmed V and J ends, which lost 11 bases and 14 bases, there was a span of 24 bases. Per the germline V gene, CDR1 is ENHRY and CDR2 is SYGVKD. CDR3 loop: CAVEQGTEGGLFF. CDR3 sequence (DNA): TGTGCCGTGGAACAGGGTACGGAAGGTGGACTGTTTTTT.

This clonotype was picked up many times. CDR3 loop: CASRLAGGGETQYF. The CDR3 DNA is TGTGCCAGCCGATTAGCGGGAGGGGGAGAGACCCAGTACTTC. The chain couples TRBV7-2 to TRBJ2-5; TRBD2 agrees at 11 bases. The CDR3 sequence is 14 residues long. Germline V CDR1 and CDR2: SGHTA, FQGNSA. J was trimmed by 4 bases and V by 8 bases; bases with no gene match: 6.

In this sample, this clonotype turned up many times. This chain uses TRBV12-3 or TRBV12-4 with TRBJ2-5, with 8 bases that match TRBD1. This CDR3 spans 15 amino acids. J gave up 9 bases and V 4 bases, and 13 bases lay outside the gene matches. In DNA, the CDR3 is TGTGCCAGCAGTTCGCCGGGACAGGACTTAGGGGCCCAGTACTTC. Translated, it gives CASSSPGQDLGAQYF.

This clonotype has a count of ten or more. The chain combines TRBV6-1 with TRBJ1-5; no reliable D call. Trimming took 4 bases from V and 5 from J, leaving 15 bases between them. The CDR3 covers 15 residues. Per germline, CDR1 MNHNS and CDR2 SASEGT. DNA of the CDR3: TGTGCCAGCAGTGCTAGTGGACTAGCCCATCAGCCCCAGCATTTT. Its protein is CASSASGLAHQPQHF.

The rearrangement joins TRBV6-5 to TRBJ2-2; D may be TRBD2 (6 bases). Trimming left V 0 bases short and J 7 bases short, with 18 bases between. Germline CDR1 reads MNHEY; CDR2 reads SVGAGI. The CDR3 sequence is 17 residues long. The CDR3 DNA sequence: TGTGCCAGCAGTTACTCGGCTCCGGGGCGGGGCCTCGGGGAGCTGTTTTTT. This encodes CASSYSAPGRGLGELFF.

This clonotype was detected ten times or more. This chain connects TRBV5-1 to TRBJ1-3; no clear D gene. Germline assignment: CDR1 SGHRS and CDR2 YFSETQ. This CDR3 region has 14 residues. V was trimmed by 3 bases and J by 1 base, leaving 8 bases between them. This chain's CDR3 is CASSSDGSGNTIYF. CDR3 DNA sequence: TGCGCCAGCAGCTCCGACGGATCTGGAAACACCATATATTTT.

There are many counts of this clonotype. The chain carries TRBV12-3 or TRBV12-4 and TRBJ1-2; D call uncertain. V was cut by 3 bases and J by 0 bases, with 8 bases left in between. CDR3 length: 14 amino acids. The CDR3 DNA sequence: TGTGCCAGCAGTTTGAATGTTGCTAACTATGGCTACACCTTC. The encoded protein is CASSLNVANYGYTF.

This clonotype was detected ten times or more. The chain has TRBV4-1 and TRBJ2-7, with TRBD1 matching over 7 bases. CDR1 is MGHRA and CDR2 is YSYEKL in the germline V gene. The CDR3 runs 15 residues. With V trimmed by 0 bases and J by 7 bases, 9 bases remained unmatched. CDR3 sequence (DNA): TGCGCCAGCAGCCAAGAAGGAACGGTACAGGGGGAGCAGTACTTC. This codes for CASSQEGTVQGEQYF.